This entry features one T cell receptor beta chain sequence. The CDR3 sequence is 11 residues long. The V segment lost 2 bases and the J segment 12 bases; nucleotides outside the gene matches: 2. The table came from immunoSEQ multiplex PCR; TCRdb's copy has only in-frame clones and leaves some out. The sample holds approximately 70,000 clones, 89% seen once. These data belong to a study of control samples from healthy donors and cancer patients. The source of this sequence is a man in his 60s with colorectal cancer. Source material: PBMCs. This chain uses TRBV12-3 or TRBV12-4 with TRBJ1-1; 8 bases fit TRBD1. Here the CDR3 DNA reads TGTGCCAGCAGTTTAAGGACAGGGCCTTTCTTT. Its translation is CASSLRTGPFF.